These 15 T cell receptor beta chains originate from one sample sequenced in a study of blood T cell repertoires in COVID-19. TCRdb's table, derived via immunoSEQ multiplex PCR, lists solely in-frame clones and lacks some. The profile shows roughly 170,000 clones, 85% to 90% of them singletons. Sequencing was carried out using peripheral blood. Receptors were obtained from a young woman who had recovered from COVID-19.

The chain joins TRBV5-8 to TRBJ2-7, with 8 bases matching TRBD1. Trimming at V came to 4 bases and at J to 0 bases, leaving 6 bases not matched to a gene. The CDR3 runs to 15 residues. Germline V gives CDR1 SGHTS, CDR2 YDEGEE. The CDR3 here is CASSRRTGPSYEQYV. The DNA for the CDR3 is TGTGCCAGCAGCCGACGGACAGGGCCCTCCTACGAGCAGTACGTC.

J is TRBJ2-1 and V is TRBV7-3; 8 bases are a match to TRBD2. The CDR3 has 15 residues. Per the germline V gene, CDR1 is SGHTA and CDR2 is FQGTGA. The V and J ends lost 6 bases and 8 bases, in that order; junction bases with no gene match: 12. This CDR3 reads CASRKAGAVVDEQFF. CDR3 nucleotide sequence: TGTGCCAGCAGAAAAGCGGGAGCGGTAGTCGATGAGCAGTTCTTC.

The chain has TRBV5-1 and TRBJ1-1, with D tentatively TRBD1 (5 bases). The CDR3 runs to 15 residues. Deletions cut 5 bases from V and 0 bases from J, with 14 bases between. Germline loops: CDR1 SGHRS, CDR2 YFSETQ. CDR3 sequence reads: CASRPIAGLNTEAFF. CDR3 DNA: TGCGCCAGCAGGCCTATCGCAGGGCTGAACACTGAAGCTTTCTTT. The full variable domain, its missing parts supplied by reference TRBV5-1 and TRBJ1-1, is KAGVTQTPRYLIKTRGQQVTLSCSPISGHRSVSWYQQTPGQGLQFLFEYFSETQRNKGNFPGRFSGRQFSNSRSEMNVSTLELGDSALYLCASRPIAGLNTEAFFGQGTRLTVV.

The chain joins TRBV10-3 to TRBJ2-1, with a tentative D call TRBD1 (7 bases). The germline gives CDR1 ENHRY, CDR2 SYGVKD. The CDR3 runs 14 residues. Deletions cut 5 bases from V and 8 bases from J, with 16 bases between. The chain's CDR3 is CAISSTQGEDEQFF. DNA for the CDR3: TGTGCCATCAGTAGTACCCAGGGGGAGGATGAGCAGTTCTTC.

The DNA for the CDR3 is TGTGCCACCAGCAGAGACAGTCAAGAGACCCAGTACTTC. Translated, it gives CATSRDSQETQYF. This chain connects TRBV15 to TRBJ2-5; D call uncertain. The V and J ends lost 0 bases and 2 bases respectively, with 4 bases between them. There are 13 residues in the CDR3. CDR1 is LNHNV and CDR2 is YYDKDF in the germline V gene (reference sequence). The full variable domain, rest sourced from reference TRBV15 and TRBJ2-5, is DAMVIQNPRYQVTQFGKPVTLSCSQTLNHNVMYWYQQKSSQAPKLLFHYYDKDFNNEADTPDNFQSRRPNTSFCFLDIRSPGLGDTAMYLCATSRDSQETQYFGPGTRLLVL.

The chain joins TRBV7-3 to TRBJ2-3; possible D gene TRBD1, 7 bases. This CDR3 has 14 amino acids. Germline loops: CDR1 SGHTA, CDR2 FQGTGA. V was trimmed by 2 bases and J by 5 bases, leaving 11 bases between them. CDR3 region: CASSLGQGGDTQYF. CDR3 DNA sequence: TGTGCCAGCAGCTTAGGGCAGGGGGGAGATACGCAGTATTTT.

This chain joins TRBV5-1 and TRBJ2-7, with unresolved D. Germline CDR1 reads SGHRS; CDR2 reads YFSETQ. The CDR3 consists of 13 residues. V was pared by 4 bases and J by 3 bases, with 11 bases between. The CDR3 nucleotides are TGCGCCAGCAGCGTCCTTGGCAGCTACGAGCAGTACTTC. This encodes CASSVLGSYEQYF.

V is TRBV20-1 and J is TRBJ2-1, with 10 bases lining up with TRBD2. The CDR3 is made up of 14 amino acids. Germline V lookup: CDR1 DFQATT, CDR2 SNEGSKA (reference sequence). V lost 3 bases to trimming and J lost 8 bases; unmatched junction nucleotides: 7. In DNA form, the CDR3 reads TGCAGTGCTAGTAACCTAGCGGGAGCGGATGAGCAGTTCTTC. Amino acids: CSASNLAGADEQFF.

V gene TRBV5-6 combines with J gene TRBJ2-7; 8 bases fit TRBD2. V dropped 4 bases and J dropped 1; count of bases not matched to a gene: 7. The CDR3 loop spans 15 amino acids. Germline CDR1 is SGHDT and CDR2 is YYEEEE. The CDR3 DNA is TGTGCCAGCAGCCGGGGACTAGTCCTATCCTACGAGCAGTACGTC. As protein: CASSRGLVLSYEQYV.

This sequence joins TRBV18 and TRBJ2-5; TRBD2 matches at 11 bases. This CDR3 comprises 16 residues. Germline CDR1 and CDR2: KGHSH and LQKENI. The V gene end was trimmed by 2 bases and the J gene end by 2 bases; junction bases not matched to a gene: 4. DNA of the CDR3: TGTGCCAGCTCACCAGTGACTAGCGGGACTCAAGAGACCCAGTACTTC. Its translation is CASSPVTSGTQETQYF.

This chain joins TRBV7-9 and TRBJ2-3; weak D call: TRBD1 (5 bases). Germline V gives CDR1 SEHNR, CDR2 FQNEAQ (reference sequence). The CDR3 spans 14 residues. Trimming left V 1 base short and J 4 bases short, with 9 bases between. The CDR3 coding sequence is TGTGCCAGCAGCTTAGTTGGCAGGGCAGATACGCAGTATTTT. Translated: CASSLVGRADTQYF.

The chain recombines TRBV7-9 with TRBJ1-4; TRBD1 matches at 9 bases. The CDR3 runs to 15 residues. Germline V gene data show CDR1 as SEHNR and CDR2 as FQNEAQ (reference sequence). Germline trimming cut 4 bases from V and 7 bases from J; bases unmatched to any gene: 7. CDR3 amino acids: CASSSSGTGFEKLFF. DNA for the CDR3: TGTGCCAGCAGCTCGTCCGGGACAGGGTTTGAAAAACTGTTTTTT. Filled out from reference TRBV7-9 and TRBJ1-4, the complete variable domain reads DTGVSQNPRHKITKRGQNVTFRCDPISEHNRLYWYRQTLGQGPEFLTYFQNEAQLEKSRLLSDRFSAERPKGSFSTLEIQRTEQGDSAMYLCASSSSGTGFEKLFFGSGTQLSVL.

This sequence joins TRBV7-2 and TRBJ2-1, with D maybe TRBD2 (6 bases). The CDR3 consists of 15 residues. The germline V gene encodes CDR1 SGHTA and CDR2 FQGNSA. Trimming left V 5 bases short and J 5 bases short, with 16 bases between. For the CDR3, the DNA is TGTGCCAGCAGCCCCCAGCCGGGAGCAAACAATGAGCAGTTCTTC. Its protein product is CASSPQPGANNEQFF.

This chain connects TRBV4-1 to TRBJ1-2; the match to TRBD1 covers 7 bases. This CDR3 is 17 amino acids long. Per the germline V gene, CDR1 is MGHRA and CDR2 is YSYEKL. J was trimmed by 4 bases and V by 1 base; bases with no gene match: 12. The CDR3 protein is CASSQALLEGAGYGYTF. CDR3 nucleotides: TGCGCCAGCAGCCAAGCCCTCTTGGAGGGGGCCGGCTATGGCTACACCTTC.

The CDR3 DNA is TGTGCCAGCAGCCTCCCCTCGCGAATAAGGGAGGATGAGCAGTTCTTC. Translation gives CASSLPSRIREDEQFF. The gene calls are TRBV5-4 and TRBJ2-1; D may be TRBD2 (6 bases). V was pared by 4 bases and J by 8 bases, with 22 bases between. This CDR3 is built from 16 residues. Germline V CDR1 and CDR2: SGHNT, YYREEE (reference sequence).